This is a list of T cell receptor beta chains from one sample in a study of T cell changes during pregnancy in multiple sclerosis. Clones were read by immunoSEQ multiplex PCR, and TCRdb kept only the in-frame ones, dropping some. Of tens of thousands of clones listed, 85% to 95% were seen once; the top ten hold under 5%. The sequencing here drew on CD8+ T cells from peripheral blood mononuclear cells, taken in the second trimester of pregnancy. The receptors come from a female donor with multiple sclerosis, enrolled in a pregnancy study. Each CDR3 is given with its conserved first and last residue. The order of the fields is CDR3 DNA, CDR3 protein, CDR3 length, V gene, D gene, clone size, J gene. D genes are given only for firm matches. The size entry is marked missing in some rows and otherwise reads once, few, many or a size class.

CDR3nt: TGCGCCAGCAGCAGTGTATTCCAGGGTGCCTACGAGCAGTACTTC
CDR3aa: CASSSVFQGAYEQYF
len: 15
v_gene: TRBV4-3
d_gene: -
abundance: -
j_gene: TRBJ2-7

CDR3nt: TGTGCCAGCAGCCCAAAGACAGAACACGAGCAGTACTTC
CDR3aa: CASSPKTEHEQYF
len: 13
v_gene: TRBV27
d_gene: -
abundance: -
j_gene: TRBJ2-7

CDR3nt: TGTGCCAGCGTAAGGGGTATGACGATACACAATGAGCAGTTCTTC
CDR3aa: CASVRGMTIHNEQFF
len: 15
v_gene: TRBV28
d_gene: -
abundance: -
j_gene: TRBJ2-1

CDR3nt: TGTGCCAGCAAACCTGGGACAGGGCTCACTGAAGCTTTCTTT
CDR3aa: CASKPGTGLTEAFF
len: 14
v_gene: TRBV27
d_gene: TRBD1
abundance: -
j_gene: TRBJ1-1

CDR3nt: TGTGCCAGCAGTATCGGGACTTCATGGGATCAAGAGACCCAGTACTTC
CDR3aa: CASSIGTSWDQETQYF
len: 16
v_gene: TRBV27
d_gene: -
abundance: -
j_gene: TRBJ2-5

CDR3nt: TGTGCCAGCGGGTATCCGGGACTATCACAAGAGACCCAGTACTTC
CDR3aa: CASGYPGLSQETQYF
len: 15
v_gene: TRBV27
d_gene: TRBD2
abundance: -
j_gene: TRBJ2-5

CDR3nt: TGTGCCAGCAGCGAAGGGGGGGGCGGGGGGATCACAGATACGCAGTATTTT
CDR3aa: CASSEGGGGGITDTQYF
len: 17
v_gene: TRBV7-6
d_gene: TRBD2
abundance: -
j_gene: TRBJ2-3

CDR3nt: TGTGCCAGCAGCTTGGGGGGACAGTATAATTCACCCCTCCACTTT
CDR3aa: CASSLGGQYNSPLHF
len: 15
v_gene: TRBV11-3
d_gene: TRBD1
abundance: -
j_gene: TRBJ1-6

CDR3nt: TGTGCCAGCAGTTTACCGGGAGGCGACTACGAGCAGTACTTC
CDR3aa: CASSLPGGDYEQYF
len: 14
v_gene: TRBV28
d_gene: TRBD2
abundance: -
j_gene: TRBJ2-7

CDR3nt: TGTGCCAGCAAAGTTGTAGGGGAAGAGACCCAGTACTTC
CDR3aa: CASKVVGEETQYF
len: 13
v_gene: TRBV5-8
d_gene: -
abundance: -
j_gene: TRBJ2-5

CDR3nt: TGTGCCAGCAGCTTAAGTGCGGGGGGACAAGAGACCCAGTACTTC
CDR3aa: CASSLSAGGQETQYF
len: 15
v_gene: TRBV7-3
d_gene: TRBD2
abundance: -
j_gene: TRBJ2-5

CDR3nt: TGTGCCAGCAGGAAACTAGCGGGAAGCAATTACGAGCAGTACTTC
CDR3aa: CASRKLAGSNYEQYF
len: 15
v_gene: TRBV7-6
d_gene: TRBD2
abundance: -
j_gene: TRBJ2-7

CDR3nt: TGTGCCAGCAGCCCAGGGACAGGAGTTTCTTACGAGCAGTACTTC
CDR3aa: CASSPGTGVSYEQYF
len: 15
v_gene: TRBV7-9
d_gene: TRBD1
abundance: -
j_gene: TRBJ2-7

CDR3nt: TGTGCCAGCAGCCTGTCCCGGGACAGGGGATTGAACACTGAAGCTTTCTTT
CDR3aa: CASSLSRDRGLNTEAFF
len: 17
v_gene: TRBV9
d_gene: TRBD1
abundance: -
j_gene: TRBJ1-1

CDR3nt: TGTGCCAGCAGCCAACTCGAGGGTACTAACACTGAAGCTTTCTTT
CDR3aa: CASSQLEGTNTEAFF
len: 15
v_gene: TRBV4-2
d_gene: -
abundance: -
j_gene: TRBJ1-1

CDR3nt: TGTGCCAGCAGTTTATCGTCGGGACAGGGTCGAGACGAGCAGTACTTC
CDR3aa: CASSLSSGQGRDEQYF
len: 16
v_gene: TRBV27
d_gene: TRBD1
abundance: -
j_gene: TRBJ2-7

CDR3nt: TGTGCCAGTAGTCTACCAGGGGAAGAGACCCAGTACTTC
CDR3aa: CASSLPGEETQYF
len: 13
v_gene: TRBV19
d_gene: -
abundance: -
j_gene: TRBJ2-5

CDR3nt: TGTGCCAGCAGCCAAGTTTCAGGGGGAGACTCCTATGGCTACACCTTC
CDR3aa: CASSQVSGGDSYGYTF
len: 16
v_gene: TRBV14
d_gene: TRBD1
abundance: -
j_gene: TRBJ1-2

CDR3nt: TGTGCCAGCAGCGTAGGGGGCAGGGGCTCCCTCGAGCAGTACTTC
CDR3aa: CASSVGGRGSLEQYF
len: 15
v_gene: TRBV9
d_gene: -
abundance: -
j_gene: TRBJ2-7

CDR3nt: TGTGCCAGCAGCTTAAGACTAGGGACTACCGTTGAAGCTTTCTTT
CDR3aa: CASSLRLGTTVEAFF
len: 15
v_gene: TRBV7-8
d_gene: -
abundance: -
j_gene: TRBJ1-1

CDR3nt: TGCAGCGCTCTCGGACTAGCGGGAGCTGAGCAGTTCTTC
CDR3aa: CSALGLAGAEQFF
len: 13
v_gene: TRBV29-1
d_gene: TRBD2
abundance: -
j_gene: TRBJ2-1

CDR3nt: TGTGCCACCAGCAGAGATCGGGGGGCCACCGGGGAGCTGTTTTTT
CDR3aa: CATSRDRGATGELFF
len: 15
v_gene: TRBV15
d_gene: -
abundance: -
j_gene: TRBJ2-2

CDR3nt: TGTGCCATCACCACAGGGGGCCTGGCAGATACGCAGTATTTT
CDR3aa: CAITTGGLADTQYF
len: 14
v_gene: TRBV10-3
d_gene: TRBD1
abundance: -
j_gene: TRBJ2-3

CDR3nt: TGTGCCAGCAGCTACGGACAGGAGAATGAGCAGTTCTTC
CDR3aa: CASSYGQENEQFF
len: 13
v_gene: TRBV11-2
d_gene: TRBD1
abundance: -
j_gene: TRBJ2-1

CDR3nt: TGTGCCAGCAGTCTACTGCCAGACAACGAGCAGTACTTC
CDR3aa: CASSLLPDNEQYF
len: 13
v_gene: TRBV6-6
d_gene: -
abundance: -
j_gene: TRBJ2-7

CDR3nt: TGTGCCAGCAGCTTGGGAGGGACCGACAATGCGCCCCAGCATTTT
CDR3aa: CASSLGGTDNAPQHF
len: 15
v_gene: TRBV11-2
d_gene: -
abundance: few
j_gene: TRBJ1-5

CDR3nt: TGTGCCAGCAGCACCACGGGGGTCTATGGCTACACCTTC
CDR3aa: CASSTTGVYGYTF
len: 13
v_gene: TRBV7-9
d_gene: -
abundance: -
j_gene: TRBJ1-2

CDR3nt: TGTGCCAGCAGTGAAGGACTGACGTGGCCCAAAAACATTCAGTACTTC
CDR3aa: CASSEGLTWPKNIQYF
len: 16
v_gene: TRBV2
d_gene: -
abundance: once
j_gene: TRBJ2-4

CDR3nt: TGTGCCAGCAGCGTAGGGGGGCCCGGGGAGCTGTTTTTT
CDR3aa: CASSVGGPGELFF
len: 13
v_gene: TRBV9
d_gene: -
abundance: -
j_gene: TRBJ2-2

CDR3nt: TGTGCCAGCAGCCTTTCCCAGATCCCCGGGGAGGGCCAGTACTTC
CDR3aa: CASSLSQIPGEGQYF
len: 15
v_gene: TRBV27
d_gene: TRBD2
abundance: -
j_gene: TRBJ2-5

CDR3nt: TGCGCCAGCAGCCAAAACTATCGAAAAAATGAGCAGTTCTTC
CDR3aa: CASSQNYRKNEQFF
len: 14
v_gene: TRBV5-1
d_gene: -
abundance: -
j_gene: TRBJ2-1

CDR3nt: TGTGCCAGCAGCTTGCGGACAGCGAACCCTGACGAGCAGTACTTC
CDR3aa: CASSLRTANPDEQYF
len: 15
v_gene: TRBV7-9
d_gene: -
abundance: -
j_gene: TRBJ2-7

CDR3nt: TGTGCCAGCAGCTCGGACTGGAACAATGAGCAGTTCTTC
CDR3aa: CASSSDWNNEQFF
len: 13
v_gene: TRBV7-3
d_gene: -
abundance: few
j_gene: TRBJ2-1

CDR3nt: TGTGCCAGTAGTATAGTTCCGACCCAGGTCTCTGGAAACACCATATATTTT
CDR3aa: CASSIVPTQVSGNTIYF
len: 17
v_gene: TRBV19
d_gene: -
abundance: -
j_gene: TRBJ1-3

CDR3nt: TGTGCCAGCGGGATAGCGGGAGGGCAAGAGACCCAGTACTTC
CDR3aa: CASGIAGGQETQYF
len: 14
v_gene: TRBV2
d_gene: TRBD2
abundance: -
j_gene: TRBJ2-5

CDR3nt: TGCGCCAGCAGCTTAAGCGGGGGGACCTACGAGCAGTACTTC
CDR3aa: CASSLSGGTYEQYF
len: 14
v_gene: TRBV5-1
d_gene: TRBD2
abundance: -
j_gene: TRBJ2-7

CDR3nt: TGTGCCAGCGGACAGGGCGGGGGCAATGAGCAGTTCTTC
CDR3aa: CASGQGGGNEQFF
len: 13
v_gene: TRBV7-8
d_gene: -
abundance: -
j_gene: TRBJ2-1

CDR3nt: TGTGCCAGCAGCTTAGCCAGGGTGGGGGTGAGGGGGCCGAACACTGAAGCTTTCTTT
CDR3aa: CASSLARVGVRGPNTEAFF
len: 19
v_gene: TRBV7-8
d_gene: TRBD1
abundance: -
j_gene: TRBJ1-1

CDR3nt: TGTGCCAGCAGCCCGCGACAGGAGCTCGTTATCTACGAGCAGTACTTC
CDR3aa: CASSPRQELVIYEQYF
len: 16
v_gene: TRBV27
d_gene: -
abundance: -
j_gene: TRBJ2-7

CDR3nt: TGTGCCAGCAGCTCGACAGATACGCAGTATTTT
CDR3aa: CASSSTDTQYF
len: 11
v_gene: TRBV7-3
d_gene: -
abundance: -
j_gene: TRBJ2-3

CDR3nt: TGCGCCAGCAGCTTGGGTGACAGGGAGAACACCGGGGAGCTGTTTTTT
CDR3aa: CASSLGDRENTGELFF
len: 16
v_gene: TRBV5-1
d_gene: TRBD1
abundance: -
j_gene: TRBJ2-2

CDR3nt: TGTGCCAGCACCTGGACTAGCGGGGGGGAAGAAGAGACCCAGTACTTC
CDR3aa: CASTWTSGGEEETQYF
len: 16
v_gene: TRBV2
d_gene: TRBD2
abundance: -
j_gene: TRBJ2-5

CDR3nt: TGTGCCACCTCCTCGGACACCGGGGAGCTGTTTTTT
CDR3aa: CATSSDTGELFF
len: 12
v_gene: TRBV15
d_gene: -
abundance: -
j_gene: TRBJ2-2

CDR3nt: TGTGCCAGCAGCTTCCTCTTCGACAGGGTAGTAGAAAATGAGCAGTTCTTC
CDR3aa: CASSFLFDRVVENEQFF
len: 17
v_gene: TRBV7-9
d_gene: TRBD1
abundance: -
j_gene: TRBJ2-1

CDR3nt: TGTGCCAGCAGTTTATCTGGAGTCCCCACTGAAGCTTTCTTT
CDR3aa: CASSLSGVPTEAFF
len: 14
v_gene: TRBV27
d_gene: -
abundance: once
j_gene: TRBJ1-1

CDR3nt: TGCGCCAGCAGCCATCTGGAGGGCTCACCCTACAATGAGCAGTTCTTC
CDR3aa: CASSHLEGSPYNEQFF
len: 16
v_gene: TRBV4-1
d_gene: -
abundance: -
j_gene: TRBJ2-1

CDR3nt: TGTGCCAGCAACTTCCAGACTAGCGGGACCTACGAGCAGTACTTC
CDR3aa: CASNFQTSGTYEQYF
len: 15
v_gene: TRBV28
d_gene: TRBD2
abundance: -
j_gene: TRBJ2-7

CDR3nt: TGTGCCAGCAGCTTAGGACAGGGGGGGAAGACTGAAGCTTTCTTT
CDR3aa: CASSLGQGGKTEAFF
len: 15
v_gene: TRBV7-9
d_gene: TRBD1
abundance: -
j_gene: TRBJ1-1

CDR3nt: TGTGCCAGCAGCGTAGGGGAGGTCCCCTACGAGCAGTACTTC
CDR3aa: CASSVGEVPYEQYF
len: 14
v_gene: TRBV9
d_gene: -
abundance: -
j_gene: TRBJ2-7

CDR3nt: TGTGCCAGCAGTTGGGGCAGGGGGTTTGGCAATGAGCAGTTCTTC
CDR3aa: CASSWGRGFGNEQFF
len: 15
v_gene: TRBV27
d_gene: TRBD1
abundance: -
j_gene: TRBJ2-1

CDR3nt: TGTGCCAGCAGTTTAACTTCTACCACTGAAGCTTTCTTT
CDR3aa: CASSLTSTTEAFF
len: 13
v_gene: TRBV27
d_gene: -
abundance: -
j_gene: TRBJ1-1

CDR3nt: TGTGCCAGCAGCCGGCGGCGAGAGGACTATGGCTACACCTTC
CDR3aa: CASSRRREDYGYTF
len: 14
v_gene: TRBV5-5
d_gene: -
abundance: -
j_gene: TRBJ1-2

CDR3nt: TGTGCCACCAGCCTCTTGAGGGGGGGGGCTTTGGATACGCAGTATTTT
CDR3aa: CATSLLRGGALDTQYF
len: 16
v_gene: TRBV15
d_gene: -
abundance: -
j_gene: TRBJ2-3

CDR3nt: TGTGCCAGCAGTTACACGGGGGAGGGCAAAAACATTCAGTACTTC
CDR3aa: CASSYTGEGKNIQYF
len: 15
v_gene: TRBV6-8
d_gene: TRBD2
abundance: -
j_gene: TRBJ2-4